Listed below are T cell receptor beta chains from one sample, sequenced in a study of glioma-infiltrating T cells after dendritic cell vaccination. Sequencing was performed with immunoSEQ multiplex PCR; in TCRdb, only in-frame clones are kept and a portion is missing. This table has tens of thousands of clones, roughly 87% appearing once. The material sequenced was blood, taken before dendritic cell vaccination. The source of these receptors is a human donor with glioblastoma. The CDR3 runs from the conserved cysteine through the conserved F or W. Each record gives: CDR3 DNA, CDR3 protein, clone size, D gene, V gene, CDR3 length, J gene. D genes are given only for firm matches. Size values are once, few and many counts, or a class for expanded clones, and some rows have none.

CDR3nt: TGTGCCAGCAGTTTTCAGGGGGCCAGCTCTGGAAACACCATATATTTT
CDR3aa: CASSFQGASSGNTIYF
abundance: NA
d_gene: TRBD1
v_gene: TRBV28
len: 16
j_gene: TRBJ1-3

CDR3nt: TGTGCCAGCAGCTTAACTAGTGCCAGCAGGGGTACAGATACGCAGTATTTT
CDR3aa: CASSLTSASRGTDTQYF
abundance: NA
d_gene: NA
v_gene: TRBV7-9
len: 17
j_gene: TRBJ2-3

CDR3nt: TGCAGTGCTCCTCGGGGGGATGAAGCTTTCTTT
CDR3aa: CSAPRGDEAFF
abundance: NA
d_gene: NA
v_gene: TRBV20-1
len: 11
j_gene: TRBJ1-1

CDR3nt: TGTGCCAGCAGCCTTTACAGCCTCCTCTCCTACGAGCAGTACTTC
CDR3aa: CASSLYSLLSYEQYF
abundance: NA
d_gene: NA
v_gene: TRBV4-2
len: 15
j_gene: TRBJ2-7

CDR3nt: TGCGCCAGCAGTGGGGACAGGGTTGGAGTTAGCTCCTACAATGAGCAGTTCTTC
CDR3aa: CASSGDRVGVSSYNEQFF
abundance: NA
d_gene: TRBD1
v_gene: TRBV10-1
len: 18
j_gene: TRBJ2-1

CDR3nt: TGTGCCAGCAGCCAAGGTAGCGGGAGCATTCAGAATGAGCAGTTCTTC
CDR3aa: CASSQGSGSIQNEQFF
abundance: once
d_gene: TRBD2
v_gene: TRBV9
len: 16
j_gene: TRBJ2-1

CDR3nt: TGTGCCAGCAGCTTAGGCGGGACTAGCGGGAGGAATGAGCAGTTCTTC
CDR3aa: CASSLGGTSGRNEQFF
abundance: NA
d_gene: TRBD2
v_gene: TRBV11-3
len: 16
j_gene: TRBJ2-1

CDR3nt: TGTGCCAGCAGTTACTCGGGCCATAACTCTGAAGCTTTCTTT
CDR3aa: CASSYSGHNSEAFF
abundance: NA
d_gene: NA
v_gene: TRBV6-5
len: 14
j_gene: TRBJ1-1

CDR3nt: TGCGCCAGCAGCACCGGGACAGATAATCAGCCCCAGCATTTT
CDR3aa: CASSTGTDNQPQHF
abundance: NA
d_gene: TRBD1
v_gene: TRBV5-1
len: 14
j_gene: TRBJ1-5

CDR3nt: TGCGCCAGCAGGTTGCAGGGTCAGCAAAGACAGTTCTTC
CDR3aa: CASRLQGQQRQFF
abundance: NA
d_gene: NA
v_gene: TRBV5-1
len: 13
j_gene: TRBJ2-1

CDR3nt: TGTGCCAGTAGTATTAAGGGGGCTAACTATGGCTACACCTTC
CDR3aa: CASSIKGANYGYTF
abundance: NA
d_gene: NA
v_gene: TRBV19
len: 14
j_gene: TRBJ1-2

CDR3nt: TGTGCCAGCAGTGAATATTATGAGCAGTTCTTC
CDR3aa: CASSEYYEQFF
abundance: NA
d_gene: NA
v_gene: TRBV2
len: 11
j_gene: TRBJ2-1

CDR3nt: TGTGCCAGCAGTCTCGAACAGGGCTACGAGCAGTACTTC
CDR3aa: CASSLEQGYEQYF
abundance: NA
d_gene: NA
v_gene: TRBV6-1
len: 13
j_gene: TRBJ2-7

CDR3nt: TGTGCCAGCAGCTTGACAGGCGGGTACGGGGCCAACGTCCTGACTTTC
CDR3aa: CASSLTGGYGANVLTF
abundance: NA
d_gene: NA
v_gene: TRBV11-2
len: 16
j_gene: TRBJ2-6

CDR3nt: TGTGCCAGCAGTGGGGACAGGGGACATAATTCACCCCTCCACTTT
CDR3aa: CASSGDRGHNSPLHF
abundance: NA
d_gene: TRBD1
v_gene: TRBV25-1
len: 15
j_gene: TRBJ1-6

CDR3nt: TGTGCCAGCTTTGGGGGGGCTAACACCGGGGAGCTGTTTTTT
CDR3aa: CASFGGANTGELFF
abundance: NA
d_gene: NA
v_gene: TRBV25-1
len: 14
j_gene: TRBJ2-2

CDR3nt: TGTGCCTGGGACAGGGGGAACACTGAAGCTTTCTTT
CDR3aa: CAWDRGNTEAFF
abundance: NA
d_gene: TRBD1
v_gene: TRBV30
len: 12
j_gene: TRBJ1-1

CDR3nt: TGTGCCAGCAGCTTGGGGTCTGGGGGCGCGAGAGGCTACACCTTC
CDR3aa: CASSLGSGGARGYTF
abundance: NA
d_gene: NA
v_gene: TRBV5-4
len: 15
j_gene: TRBJ1-2

CDR3nt: TGTGCCAGCACCCCGGGACAGGGGAATTCACCCCTCCACTTT
CDR3aa: CASTPGQGNSPLHF
abundance: few
d_gene: TRBD1
v_gene: TRBV11-1
len: 14
j_gene: TRBJ1-6

CDR3nt: TGTGCCAGCAGCTTAGCTTCCGGACAGTCAGGGCAGACCCAGTACTTC
CDR3aa: CASSLASGQSGQTQYF
abundance: NA
d_gene: NA
v_gene: TRBV7-2
len: 16
j_gene: TRBJ2-5

CDR3nt: TGTGCTAGTAAACTAACGAGAAGCACAGATACGCAGTATTTT
CDR3aa: CASKLTRSTDTQYF
abundance: NA
d_gene: NA
v_gene: TRBV12-5
len: 14
j_gene: TRBJ2-3

CDR3nt: TGTGCCAGCTCACCCGGGACAGGGGCCGATAGCAATCAGCCCCAGCATTTT
CDR3aa: CASSPGTGADSNQPQHF
abundance: once
d_gene: TRBD1
v_gene: TRBV18
len: 17
j_gene: TRBJ1-5

CDR3nt: TGTGCCAGCAGGGTTGGGACAGCGAACACCGGGGAGCTGTTTTTT
CDR3aa: CASRVGTANTGELFF
abundance: NA
d_gene: TRBD1
v_gene: TRBV2
len: 15
j_gene: TRBJ2-2

CDR3nt: TGCAGCGTTGAAGTTGGACTCCAGAGCCCTGAAGCTTTCTTT
CDR3aa: CSVEVGLQSPEAFF
abundance: NA
d_gene: NA
v_gene: TRBV29-1
len: 14
j_gene: TRBJ1-1

CDR3nt: TGTGCCATCAGCCCCTCAAACGGACTAGCGCCCGGGGAGCTGTTTTTT
CDR3aa: CAISPSNGLAPGELFF
abundance: many
d_gene: TRBD2
v_gene: TRBV10-3
len: 16
j_gene: TRBJ2-2

CDR3nt: TGTGCCAGCATCCCCCCCCGACTAGCGGGGGCCGAGCAGTACTTC
CDR3aa: CASIPPRLAGAEQYF
abundance: NA
d_gene: TRBD2
v_gene: TRBV6-1
len: 15
j_gene: TRBJ2-7

CDR3nt: TGTGCCAGCACCCTTAGCGGGGGGGCAGACGAGCAGTACTTC
CDR3aa: CASTLSGGADEQYF
abundance: NA
d_gene: TRBD2
v_gene: TRBV5-4
len: 14
j_gene: TRBJ2-7

CDR3nt: TGTGCCAGCAGTGACCGCAGGCTAGGGGCTTATAGGGATACGCAGTATTTT
CDR3aa: CASSDRRLGAYRDTQYF
abundance: NA
d_gene: NA
v_gene: TRBV2
len: 17
j_gene: TRBJ2-3

CDR3nt: TGTGCCAGTAGTCGCGAGGAAAACTATGGCTACACCTTC
CDR3aa: CASSREENYGYTF
abundance: NA
d_gene: NA
v_gene: TRBV19
len: 13
j_gene: TRBJ1-2

CDR3nt: TGTGCCAGCAGCCCAGAACTCTCCCCAGCTTTCTTT
CDR3aa: CASSPELSPAFF
abundance: once
d_gene: NA
v_gene: TRBV14
len: 12
j_gene: TRBJ1-1

CDR3nt: TGTGCCAGCAGCTTAGGACCTAGCAGGAGCTCCTACAATGAGCAGTTCTTC
CDR3aa: CASSLGPSRSSYNEQFF
abundance: NA
d_gene: NA
v_gene: TRBV9
len: 17
j_gene: TRBJ2-1

CDR3nt: TGTGCCAGCAACGGAAGGGGCGGCGAGCAGTACTTC
CDR3aa: CASNGRGGEQYF
abundance: once
d_gene: NA
v_gene: TRBV25-1
len: 12
j_gene: TRBJ2-7

CDR3nt: TGCGCCAGCAGCACGGACAGGGGCACCGGGGAGCTGTTTTTT
CDR3aa: CASSTDRGTGELFF
abundance: NA
d_gene: TRBD1
v_gene: TRBV5-1
len: 14
j_gene: TRBJ2-2

CDR3nt: TGTGCCAGCAGCTGGGGGCCCTCTGGAAACACCATATATTTT
CDR3aa: CASSWGPSGNTIYF
abundance: NA
d_gene: NA
v_gene: TRBV5-6
len: 14
j_gene: TRBJ1-3

CDR3nt: TGTGCCAGCACGCGGGTTTTGTACAATGAGCAGTTCTTC
CDR3aa: CASTRVLYNEQFF
abundance: NA
d_gene: NA
v_gene: TRBV2
len: 13
j_gene: TRBJ2-1

CDR3nt: TGCAGCGTTGAAGTAGGACTAGCGGGGGCACCCGCCCAAGAGACCCAGTACTTC
CDR3aa: CSVEVGLAGAPAQETQYF
abundance: NA
d_gene: TRBD2
v_gene: TRBV29-1
len: 18
j_gene: TRBJ2-5

CDR3nt: TGTGCCAGCAGCTTAACAGGACTACTCCACTTT
CDR3aa: CASSLTGLLHF
abundance: NA
d_gene: NA
v_gene: TRBV7-2
len: 11
j_gene: TRBJ1-6

CDR3nt: TGTGCCAGTTTCCTAGAGGCGTTTTTT
CDR3aa: CASFLEAFF
abundance: few
d_gene: NA
v_gene: TRBV5-6
len: 9
j_gene: TRBJ2-2

CDR3nt: TGTGCCAGCAGTCGCGGAGGCCTAGCGATAGAGACCCAGTACTTC
CDR3aa: CASSRGGLAIETQYF
abundance: NA
d_gene: NA
v_gene: TRBV6-5
len: 15
j_gene: TRBJ2-5

CDR3nt: TGCGCCAGCAGCCATGACACCCTGGGACTCCCGGGGGCCGGGGAGCTGTTTTTT
CDR3aa: CASSHDTLGLPGAGELFF
abundance: once
d_gene: NA
v_gene: TRBV4-1
len: 18
j_gene: TRBJ2-2

CDR3nt: TGTGCCAGTAGTATCAAAGGGACCGGGACAGGGAACACCGGGGAGCTGTTTTTT
CDR3aa: CASSIKGTGTGNTGELFF
abundance: NA
d_gene: TRBD1
v_gene: TRBV19
len: 18
j_gene: TRBJ2-2

CDR3nt: TGTGCCAGCAGTCCTCACGAGGGACAGGGGGATGAAAAACTGTTTTTT
CDR3aa: CASSPHEGQGDEKLFF
abundance: NA
d_gene: TRBD1
v_gene: TRBV25-1
len: 16
j_gene: TRBJ1-4

CDR3nt: TGTGCCAGCAGAAGACAGGAGGCCGGGGAGCTGTTTTTT
CDR3aa: CASRRQEAGELFF
abundance: NA
d_gene: NA
v_gene: TRBV25-1
len: 13
j_gene: TRBJ2-2

CDR3nt: TGTGCCAGCAGCACCCAGGAGGACACTGAAGCTTTCTTT
CDR3aa: CASSTQEDTEAFF
abundance: NA
d_gene: NA
v_gene: TRBV7-2
len: 13
j_gene: TRBJ1-1

CDR3nt: TGCGCCAGCAGCTTGTCGCAGGGAAACACCGGGGAGCTGTTTTTT
CDR3aa: CASSLSQGNTGELFF
abundance: once
d_gene: NA
v_gene: TRBV5-1
len: 15
j_gene: TRBJ2-2

CDR3nt: TGTGCCAGCAGCTTAGGCTCAGGGAAGAACACTGAAGCTTTCTTT
CDR3aa: CASSLGSGKNTEAFF
abundance: NA
d_gene: NA
v_gene: TRBV7-6
len: 15
j_gene: TRBJ1-1

CDR3nt: TGCGCCAGCAGCAAAGACGGACAGAAGGATGGCTACACCTTC
CDR3aa: CASSKDGQKDGYTF
abundance: NA
d_gene: NA
v_gene: TRBV5-1
len: 14
j_gene: TRBJ1-2

CDR3nt: TGTGCCAGTAGTAACGAAGGAGGATGGAGCAATCAGCCCCAGCATTTT
CDR3aa: CASSNEGGWSNQPQHF
abundance: once
d_gene: NA
v_gene: TRBV19
len: 16
j_gene: TRBJ1-5

CDR3nt: TGTGCCAGCAGCTTTAAGGGAGACATTAATGAAAAACTGTTTTTT
CDR3aa: CASSFKGDINEKLFF
abundance: few
d_gene: NA
v_gene: TRBV5-4
len: 15
j_gene: TRBJ1-4

CDR3nt: TGCGCCAGCAGCTTGACCGGGACAGGGGGGACAGATACGCAGTATTTT
CDR3aa: CASSLTGTGGTDTQYF
abundance: NA
d_gene: TRBD1
v_gene: TRBV5-1
len: 16
j_gene: TRBJ2-3

CDR3nt: TGTGCCAGCTCACCACCGCCGGGCTACGAGCAGTACTTC
CDR3aa: CASSPPPGYEQYF
abundance: NA
d_gene: NA
v_gene: TRBV18
len: 13
j_gene: TRBJ2-7

CDR3nt: TGTGCCATCCAACCCGGACAGGGGCTCAATCAGCCCCAGCATTTT
CDR3aa: CAIQPGQGLNQPQHF
abundance: NA
d_gene: TRBD1
v_gene: TRBV6-6
len: 15
j_gene: TRBJ1-5

CDR3nt: TGTGCCAGTGGACAGGGCAGGTACACTGAAGCTTTCTTT
CDR3aa: CASGQGRYTEAFF
abundance: NA
d_gene: TRBD1
v_gene: TRBV19
len: 13
j_gene: TRBJ1-1